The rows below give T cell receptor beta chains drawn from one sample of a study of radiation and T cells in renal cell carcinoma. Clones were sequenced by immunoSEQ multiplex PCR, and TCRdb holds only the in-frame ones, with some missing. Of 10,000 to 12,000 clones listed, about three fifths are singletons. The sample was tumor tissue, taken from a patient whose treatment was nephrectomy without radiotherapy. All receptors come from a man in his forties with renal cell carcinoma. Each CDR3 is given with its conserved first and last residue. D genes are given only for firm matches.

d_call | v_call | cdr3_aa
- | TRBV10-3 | CAIRDGVRTEAFF
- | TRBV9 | CASRGGTRGGTDTQYF
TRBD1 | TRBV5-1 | CASSLAGTDTDTQYF
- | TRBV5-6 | CASNLIRDFTDTQYF
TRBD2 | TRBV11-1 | CASSLSSGRADTQYF
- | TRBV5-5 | CASSLTRYNEQFF
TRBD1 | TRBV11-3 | CASSLDRRQGQETQYF
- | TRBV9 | CASSVDAPVSSNTEAFF
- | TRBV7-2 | CASSQRRTEQYF
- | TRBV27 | CASSLMRDPNQPQHF
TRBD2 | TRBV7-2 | CASDKLAGDTGELFF
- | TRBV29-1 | CSVGGGGSYNEQFF
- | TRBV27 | CASSSQDSWGTDTQYF
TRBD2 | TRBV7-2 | CASSLVGLAGARGDNEQFF
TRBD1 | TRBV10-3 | CAISGTGGLDTQYF
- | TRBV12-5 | CASGPPQSTGELFF
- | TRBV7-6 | CASSPTDFQETQYF
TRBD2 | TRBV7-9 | CASSLWSGGPPGELFF
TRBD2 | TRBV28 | CASSPKLAGLYEQFF
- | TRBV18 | CASSPPSQETQYF
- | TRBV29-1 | CSVEDREGVGYTF
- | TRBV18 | CASSPQSSPGEAFF
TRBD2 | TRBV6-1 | CASSVSGRRVDTQYF
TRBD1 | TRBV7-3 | CASSLKWGQVFAEAFF
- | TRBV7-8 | CASSLALGNEQFF
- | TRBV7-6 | CASARTDFSDTQYF
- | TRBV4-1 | CASSQARDTGRGFF
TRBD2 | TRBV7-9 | CASSLGGSGRTDTQYF
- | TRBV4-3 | CASSQDRADTDTQYF
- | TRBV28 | CASVGDTEAFF
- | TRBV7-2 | CASTLGSGREQFF
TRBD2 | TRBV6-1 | CASSTSGGWELFF
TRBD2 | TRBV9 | CASSVGTSARGELFF
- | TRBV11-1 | CASSLERWSTDTQYF
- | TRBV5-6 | CASSLGRRIDGYTF
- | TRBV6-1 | CASSIGGSSQKLFF
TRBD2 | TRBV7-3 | CASSPSKGTSGAGETQYF